Below, 13 T cell receptor beta chains from the same sample are listed, as sequenced in a study of CD8 T cells in Susac syndrome. RNA totalling roughly 0.5 to 1 ug underwent reverse transcription with random hexamers. TCRdb recomputed calls from the immunoSEQ multiplex PCR reads with MiXCR, one row per CDR3 protein. The sample carries 130,000 or so distinct CDR3 sequences, around 94% recorded once. The specimen sequenced was CD8+ T cells from PBMCs. The origin of the receptors is a human donor with Susac syndrome.

This rearrangement joins TRBV9 to TRBJ1-2; no definite D call. V was pared by 2 bases and J by 6 bases, with 23 bases between. This CDR3 contains 17 residues. Germline loops: CDR1 SGDLS, CDR2 YYNGEE. The CDR3 protein is CASSVGLTVSPRDGYTF. The DNA of the CDR3 is TGTGCCAGCAGCGTCGGGCTGACTGTAAGCCCACGGGATGGCTACACCTTC.

This chain links TRBV3-1 with TRBJ1-1; TRBD1 agrees at 9 bases. Germline-derived CDR1 and CDR2 are LGHDT and YNNKEL (reference sequence). The CDR3 is 15 amino acids. J was trimmed by 5 bases and V by 1 base; bases with no gene match: 5. The CDR3 is CASSQVTGGWTEAFF. In nucleotides, the CDR3 is TGTGCCAGCAGCCAAGTGACAGGGGGATGGACTGAAGCTTTCTTT.

The J gene is TRBJ2-7, the V gene TRBV13, with no clear D. V was clipped by 1 base and J by 2 bases, with 3 bases between them. Per germline, CDR1 PRHDT and CDR2 FYEKMQ (reference sequence). The CDR3 totals 12 residues. DNA for the CDR3: TGTGCCAGCAGCTTAGAGACCTACGAGCAGTACTTC. Encoded protein: CASSLETYEQYF.

The chain has TRBV2 and TRBJ2-3, with unresolved D. CDR1 SNHLY and CDR2 FYNNEI come from the germline V gene. The CDR3 contains 16 residues. With 2 bases removed from V and 0 bases from J, the gap between germline ends came to 12 bases. The CDR3 region has the DNA TGTGCCAGCAGTGAAACATGGCGGCTTAGCACAGATACGCAGTATTTT. Translation gives CASSETWRLSTDTQYF.

This chain connects TRBV6-5 to TRBJ1-6; no firm D call. V was pared by 10 bases and J by 14 bases, with 12 bases between. Germline CDR1 is MNHEY and CDR2 is SVGAGI. This CDR3 region has 10 residues. DNA of the CDR3: TGTGCCACCCGAGAACGGACCCTCCACTTT. Translation: CATRERTLHF.

The V and J genes are TRBV7-9 and TRBJ2-7; D perhaps matches TRBD1 (6 bases). This CDR3 is built from 14 residues. Germline CDR1 and CDR2: SEHNR and FQNEAQ (reference sequence). V lost 6 bases and J 0 bases, leaving 12 bases between the germline ends. The CDR3 DNA reads TGTGCCAGCAGACAAACAGGGAACTCCTACGAGCAGTACTTC. Amino acid sequence: CASRQTGNSYEQYF.

The genes are TRBV7-9 and TRBJ2-1; 10 nucleotides match TRBD2. J was trimmed by 2 bases and V by 7 bases; bases with no gene match: 8. In germline, CDR1 is SEHNR, CDR2 FQNEAQ (reference sequence). The CDR3 length is 16 residues. The CDR3 bases are TGTGCCAGCATCCTTCATAGCGGGGGGCCCTACAATGAGCAGTTCTTC. Amino acid sequence: CASILHSGGPYNEQFF.

The rearrangement links TRBV6-5 to TRBJ2-7, with 8 nucleotides matching TRBD1. The CDR3 has 14 residues. The ends lost 4 bases at V and 3 bases at J; junction bases unmatched: 5. CDR1 and CDR2 from the germline V gene are MNHEY and SVGAGI. Here the CDR3 DNA reads TGTGCCAGCAGTTCACAGGGGGAGGACTACGAGCAGTACTTC. This encodes CASSSQGEDYEQYF.

J is TRBJ1-4 and V is TRBV9; D call uncertain. Trimming pared 0 bases from V and 8 bases from J, leaving 17 bases between. The CDR3 is 16 amino acids. Germline V gene data show CDR1 as SGDLS and CDR2 as YYNGEE. The CDR3 nucleotides read TGTGCCAGCAGCGTAGGGGCGGCCAGTATCGGGGAAAAACTGTTTTTT. It codes for CASSVGAASIGEKLFF.

The chain links TRBV6-1 to TRBJ2-5; D unclear. V lost 7 bases to trimming and J lost 0 bases, with 9 bases between them. Looked up from germline, CDR1 is MNHNS and CDR2 is SASEGT. This CDR3 region has 13 residues. The chain's CDR3 is CASNNDYQETQYF. The DNA for the CDR3 is TGTGCCAGCAATAACGATTACCAAGAGACCCAGTACTTC.

This chain joins TRBV29-1 and TRBJ2-7; either TRBD1 or TRBD2 may fit D (5 bases each). V shed 6 bases and J shed 4 bases, with 16 bases lying between them. Germline V lookup: CDR1 SQVTM, CDR2 ANQGSEA. This CDR3 spans 13 amino acids. The DNA of the CDR3 is TGCAGCGTGGCTCCCGGGACGGTATACGAGCAGTACTTC. It is translated as CSVAPGTVYEQYF.

V and J are TRBV10-3 and TRBJ2-5; possible D gene TRBD1, 7 bases. Germline V gene sequence: CDR1 ENHRY, CDR2 SYGVKD. This CDR3 has 19 amino acids. V was cut by 5 bases and J by 0 bases, with 25 bases left in between. The DNA of the CDR3 is TGTGCCATCAGTCATTACCAGACAGGGCAGGAGGGGTACCAAGAGACCCAGTACTTC. Its protein is CAISHYQTGQEGYQETQYF.

The chain couples TRBV9 to TRBJ1-4; perhaps TRBD1 as D (6 bases). The germline V gene encodes CDR1 SGDLS and CDR2 YYNGEE. The V gene lost 1 base and the J gene lost 3 bases, with 7 bases spanning the gap. This CDR3 has 14 amino acids. The DNA for the CDR3 is TGTGCCAGCAGCGTATCAGGGGCTAATGAAAAACTGTTTTTT. Residues: CASSVSGANEKLFF.